This T cell receptor beta chain appears in the sequencing data of a study of CD8+CD57+ T cells in acquired aplastic anemia. TCR beta VDJ and CDR3 profiling used genomic DNA as template. Via MiXCR, TCRdb re-called the reads, giving one row per CDR3 protein. The table has roughly 61,000 distinct CDR3 sequences, around 60% seen once; the top ten hold roughly 16%. Germline trimming cut 6 bases from V and 5 bases from J; bases unmatched to any gene: 8. CDR1 and CDR2 from the germline V gene are MGHDK and SYGVNS. This CDR3 has 14 residues. All patients picked for sequencing had shown, by flow cytometry, an expansion of CD8+CD57+ cells.

The V and J genes are TRBV25-1 and TRBJ2-7, with 9 positions matching TRBD2. The specimen sequenced was sorted CD4+, CD8+, or CD8+CD57+ T cells (not recorded which) from PBMCs. This clonotype originated in a human donor with aplastic anemia. The CDR3 bases are TGTGCCAGCAGGCAGGGACTAGCAACTGACGAGCAGTACTTC. Protein: CASRQGLATDEQYF.